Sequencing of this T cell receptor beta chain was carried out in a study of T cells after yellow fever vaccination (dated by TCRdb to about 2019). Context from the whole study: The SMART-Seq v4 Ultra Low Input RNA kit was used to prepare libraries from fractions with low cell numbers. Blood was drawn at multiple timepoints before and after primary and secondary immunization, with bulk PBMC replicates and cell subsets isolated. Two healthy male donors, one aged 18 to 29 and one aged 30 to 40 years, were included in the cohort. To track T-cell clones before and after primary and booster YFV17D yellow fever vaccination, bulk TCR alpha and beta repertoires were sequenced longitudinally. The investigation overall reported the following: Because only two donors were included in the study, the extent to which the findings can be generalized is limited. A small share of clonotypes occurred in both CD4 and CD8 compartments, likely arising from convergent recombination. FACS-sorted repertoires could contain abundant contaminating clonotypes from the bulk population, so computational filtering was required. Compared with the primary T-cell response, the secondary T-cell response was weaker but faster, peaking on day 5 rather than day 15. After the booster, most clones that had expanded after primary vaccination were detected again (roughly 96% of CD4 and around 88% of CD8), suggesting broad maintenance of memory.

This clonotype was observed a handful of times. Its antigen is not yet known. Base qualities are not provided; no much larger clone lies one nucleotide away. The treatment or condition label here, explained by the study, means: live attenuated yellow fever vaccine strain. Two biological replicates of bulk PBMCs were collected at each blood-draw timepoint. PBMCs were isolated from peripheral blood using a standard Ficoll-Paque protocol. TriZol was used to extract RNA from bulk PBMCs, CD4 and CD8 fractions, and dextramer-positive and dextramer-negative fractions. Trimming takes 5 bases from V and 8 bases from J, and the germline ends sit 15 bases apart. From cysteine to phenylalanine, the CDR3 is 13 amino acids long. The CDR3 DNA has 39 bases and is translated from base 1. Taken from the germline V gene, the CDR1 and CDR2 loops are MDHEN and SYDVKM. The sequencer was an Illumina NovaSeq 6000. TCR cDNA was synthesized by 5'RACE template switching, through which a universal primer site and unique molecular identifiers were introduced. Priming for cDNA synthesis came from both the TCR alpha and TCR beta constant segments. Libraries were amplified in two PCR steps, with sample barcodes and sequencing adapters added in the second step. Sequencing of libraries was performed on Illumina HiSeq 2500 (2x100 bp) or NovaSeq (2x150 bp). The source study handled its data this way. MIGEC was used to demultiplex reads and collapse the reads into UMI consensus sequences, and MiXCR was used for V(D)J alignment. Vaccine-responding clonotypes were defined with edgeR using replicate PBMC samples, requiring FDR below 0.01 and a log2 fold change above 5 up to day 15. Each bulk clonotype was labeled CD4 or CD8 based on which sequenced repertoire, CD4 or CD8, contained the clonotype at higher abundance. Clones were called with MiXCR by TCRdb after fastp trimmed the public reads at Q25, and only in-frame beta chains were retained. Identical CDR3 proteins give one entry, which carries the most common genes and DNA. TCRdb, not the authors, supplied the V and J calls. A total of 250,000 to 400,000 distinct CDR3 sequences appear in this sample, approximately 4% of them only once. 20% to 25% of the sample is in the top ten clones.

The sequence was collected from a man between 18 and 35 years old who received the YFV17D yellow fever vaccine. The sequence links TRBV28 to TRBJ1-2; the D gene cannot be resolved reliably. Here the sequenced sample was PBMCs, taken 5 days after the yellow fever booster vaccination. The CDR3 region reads CASSRQRLGGYTF. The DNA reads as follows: TGTGCCAGCAGTAGGCAGCGGCTAGGGGGCTACACCTTC.